This T cell receptor beta chain was sequenced for a study of cytomegalovirus exposure and HLA in healthy donors. With regard to this clone: Its antigen is currently unknown.

General observations from the study: The authors enumerated 164 TCR beta chains as linked to cytomegalovirus.

The CDR3 sequence is 20 residues long. J lost 0 bases, V lost 0 bases, and 7 bases had no gene match. The germline gives CDR1 SGDLS, CDR2 YYNGEE. Primers: 60 Vbeta forward and 13 Jbeta reverse. Libraries were prepared by immunoSEQ multiplex PCR; TCRdb keeps only in-frame clonotypes and omits some of them. The sample yields 100,000 to 150,000 clones, over 60% seen once. The rearrangement joins TRBV9 to TRBJ2-1, with 15 bases lining up with TRBD2. This receptor was identified in a man between 18 and 29 years old in good health and CMV-seropositive. Sequenced sample: PBMCs. The CDR3 reads CASSVGGTSGRFSSYNEQFF. The CDR3 coding sequence is TGTGCCAGCAGCGTAGGTGGGACTAGCGGGAGGTTTAGCTCCTACAATGAGCAGTTCTTC.